What follows are 19 T cell receptor beta chains derived from one specimen sequenced in a study of blood T cell repertoires in COVID-19. The assay was immunoSEQ multiplex PCR, and TCRdb's table has in-frame clones only and misses some. The sample yields fewer than 250,000 clones, approximately 86% seen once. Sequences were obtained from PBMCs or T cells enriched from blood (not recorded which). The receptors derive from a woman aged 25-40 years with acute COVID-19.

The DNA of the CDR3 is TGTGCCAGCTCACCAAGACAGAATCAAGAGACCCAGTACTTC. It specifies CASSPRQNQETQYF. The chain joins TRBV18 to TRBJ2-5; perhaps TRBD1 as D (5 bases). CDR1 KGHSH and CDR2 LQKENI come from the germline V gene. Trimming took off 2 bases at V and 2 bases at J, with 9 bases between the two ends. There are 14 residues in the CDR3.

This sequence joins TRBV2 and TRBJ1-1; tentative D call: TRBD1 (6 bases). Trimming cost V 0 bases and J 3 bases, with 14 bases left between them. Germline CDR1 and CDR2: SNHLY and FYNNEI. CDR3 length equals 16 residues. The CDR3 loop reads CASSEARTASDTEAFF. CDR3 DNA: TGTGCCAGCAGTGAAGCTCGGACAGCCTCCGACACTGAAGCTTTCTTT. Full variable domain (missing parts from reference TRBV2 and TRBJ1-1): EPEVTQTPSHQVTQMGQEVILRCVPISNHLYFYWYRQILGQKVEFLVSFYNNEISEKSEIFDDQFSVERPDGSNFTLKIRSTKLEDSAMYFCASSEARTASDTEAFFGQGTRLTVV.

The chain uses TRBV3-1 (or the pseudogene TRBV3-2) and TRBJ1-2; D may be TRBD1 (5 bases). The CDR3 sequence is 19 residues long. Germline values: CDR1 LGHDT, CDR2 YNNKEL (reference sequence). Trimming left V 4 bases short and J 3 bases short, with 27 bases between. The CDR3 is CASSRGGPGDGILHYGYTF. CDR3 DNA: TGTGCCAGCAGCCGGGGGGGACCGGGGGATGGGATTTTACACTATGGCTACACCTTC.

J is TRBJ1-1 and V is TRBV5-1; 9 nucleotides align to TRBD1. Germline values: CDR1 SGHRS, CDR2 YFSETQ. With 3 bases clipped from V and 3 bases from J, the junction kept 6 bases outside the gene matches. This CDR3 has 15 residues. CDR3 sequence reads: CASSSGTGGDTEAFF. The CDR3, as DNA: TGCGCCAGCAGCTCGGGAACAGGGGGCGACACTGAAGCTTTCTTT.

This clone was observed once. The V gene is TRBV21-1, the J gene TRBJ2-6; TRBD2 is the table's D call, not checked against the DNA. TRBV21-1 constitutes a pseudogene. The CDR3 sequence is 15 residues long. CDR3 protein: CANVDLLGGANVLTF. The CDR3 DNA reads TGTGCCAACGTAGACCTCCTAGGTGGGGCCAACGTCCTGACTTTC.

The gene calls are TRBV30 and TRBJ1-4; 7 positions agree with TRBD1. The CDR3 runs to 13 residues. V shed 1 base and J 7 bases; nucleotides not matched to a gene: 3. Germline loops: CDR1 GTSNPN, CDR2 SVGIG (reference sequence). CDR3 DNA sequence: TGTGCCTGGAGTGAGGGGGCGGGTGAAAAACTGTTTTTT. Its protein product is CAWSEGAGEKLFF.

This rearrangement joins TRBV19 to TRBJ2-3; 7 bases match TRBD2. Per the germline V gene, CDR1 is LNHDA and CDR2 is SQIVND (reference sequence). The CDR3 has 15 residues. V trimming: 4 bases; J trimming: 0 bases; junction bases outside the gene matches: 4. In DNA form, the CDR3 reads TGTGCCAGTAGTACCTCGCGGGGGAGCACAGATACGCAGTATTTT. Its translation is CASSTSRGSTDTQYF.

This sequence joins TRBV29-1 and TRBJ2-6; 8 bases map to TRBD2. This CDR3 region has 15 residues. V lost 6 bases, J lost 0 bases, and 4 bases stayed unmatched. CDR1 SQVTM and CDR2 ANQGSEA come from the germline V gene. CDR3 sequence (DNA): TGCAGCGTAGCGGGGGTGTCCTCTGGGGCCAACGTCCTGACTTTC. This codes for CSVAGVSSGANVLTF.

J is TRBJ1-2 and V is TRBV15; TRBD1 aligns across 10 bases. The V segment lost 3 bases and the J segment 4 bases; nucleotides outside the gene matches: 14. Per the germline V gene, CDR1 is LNHNV and CDR2 is YYDKDF (reference sequence). The CDR3 is 18 residues long. The CDR3 here is CATSRGQGFSSAGYGYTF. The CDR3 nucleotides read TGTGCCACCAGCAGGGGACAGGGGTTTTCCTCTGCCGGCTATGGCTACACCTTC. Together with reference TRBV15 and TRBJ1-2, the CDR3 gives the full variable domain: DAMVIQNPRYQVTQFGKPVTLSCSQTLNHNVMYWYQQKSSQAPKLLFHYYDKDFNNEADTPDNFQSRRPNTSFCFLDIRSPGLGDTAMYLCATSRGQGFSSAGYGYTFGSGTRLTVV.

The chain employs TRBV7-6 and TRBJ2-7; possible D gene TRBD1, 6 bases. This CDR3 region has 14 residues. Per the germline V gene, CDR1 is SGHVS and CDR2 is FNYEAQ. The V and J ends lost 1 base and 2 bases respectively, with 9 bases between them. CDR3 coding DNA: TGTGCCAGCAGCTTAGTAGGGGGTACCTACGAGCAGTACTTC. The encoded protein is CASSLVGGTYEQYF.

The V and J genes are TRBV27 and TRBJ2-7, with TRBD1 identical over 7 bases. Germline trimming cut 0 bases from V and 7 bases from J; bases unmatched to any gene: 15. Germline lookup yields CDR1 MNHEY and CDR2 SMNVEV (reference sequence). The CDR3 consists of 17 residues. The CDR3: CASSLSRWAGGMREQYF. The CDR3 DNA sequence: TGTGCCAGCAGTTTATCGCGCTGGGCAGGGGGAATGAGAGAGCAGTACTTC.

The chain employs TRBV30 and TRBJ2-1; 15 bases map to TRBD2. This CDR3 is built from 19 residues. Trimming removed 2 bases from V and 9 bases from J; junction bases left unmatched: 17. Germline V gene data show CDR1 as GTSNPN and CDR2 as SVGIG (reference sequence). CDR3 in DNA: TGTGCCTGGAGTTACTGGACTAGCGGGGGGGACCTACTTACGGGTGAGCAGTTCTTC. Residues: CAWSYWTSGGDLLTGEQFF.

The V and J genes are TRBV6-5 and TRBJ1-1; D gene uncertain. V lost 4 bases and J lost 6, with 6 bases in between. Germline lookup yields CDR1 MNHEY and CDR2 SVGAGI. This CDR3 has 11 residues. The CDR3 is CASSSPAEAFF. CDR3 coding DNA: TGTGCCAGCAGTTCCCCAGCTGAAGCTTTCTTT.

The chain uses TRBV14 and TRBJ2-7; TRBD2 might be the D (5 bases). Germline CDR1 reads SGHDN; CDR2 reads FVKESK. The V end was cut by 3 bases, the J end by 0 bases, with 12 bases between. CDR3 size: 15 residues. The CDR3 region is CASSQGEFRSYEQYF. The CDR3 DNA is TGTGCCAGCAGCCAGGGAGAATTTCGCTCCTACGAGCAGTACTTC.

V and J are TRBV5-1 and TRBJ1-2, with TRBD1 as a possible D gene (5 bases). The CDR3 length is 13 residues. In germline, CDR1 is SGHRS, CDR2 YFSETQ. The CDR3 DNA is TGCGCGAGCCACGACAGAAGAGACTATGGCTACACCTTC. Its translation: CASHDRRDYGYTF.

The rearrangement uses TRBV2 and TRBJ1-5; no clear D gene. The CDR3 extends over 15 amino acids. With 1 base removed from V and 4 bases from J, the gap between germline ends came to 11 bases. CDR1 SNHLY and CDR2 FYNNEI come from the germline V gene. CDR3 coding DNA: TGTGCCAGCAGTGAAGATGTAGCGGGAAATCAGCCCCAGCATTTT. Translating it yields CASSEDVAGNQPQHF.

The rearrangement joins TRBV5-1 to TRBJ1-2; weak D call: TRBD1 (5 bases). The CDR3 sequence is 14 residues long. CDR1 and CDR2 from the germline V gene are SGHRS and YFSETQ. Trimming pared 0 bases from V and 5 bases from J, leaving 11 bases between. The CDR3 here is CASSLEGGEYGYTF. The CDR3 coding sequence is TGCGCCAGCAGCTTGGAGGGAGGGGAATATGGCTACACCTTC.

The rearrangement links TRBV3-1 (or the pseudogene TRBV3-2) to TRBJ2-7; a weak D match, TRBD1 (6 bases). V gave up 2 bases and J gave up 2 bases, with 13 bases separating them. This CDR3 spans 15 amino acids. Germline V gives CDR1 LGHDT, CDR2 YNNKEL (reference sequence). The CDR3 bases are TGTGCCAGCAGCCAATGGGGGCGTATGACCTACGAGCAGTACTTC. Amino acids: CASSQWGRMTYEQYF.

This clone was found a few times. The chain links TRBV5-1 to TRBJ1-2; possibly TRBD1 for D (5 bases). Trimming took 0 bases from V and 6 from J, leaving 15 bases between them. The CDR3 spans 15 residues. CDR1 and CDR2 (germline): SGHRS, YFSETQ. The CDR3 sequence: CASSLVGDSGDGYTF. The CDR3 DNA reads as TGCGCCAGCAGCTTGGTCGGGGATTCGGGGGATGGCTACACCTTC.